In this sample, the clone carrying this T cell receptor (beta chain) turned up a few times. Profiled with immunoSEQ multiplex PCR; TCRdb holds only in-frame clones, not every one. The sample lists 70,000 or so clones; about 90% were seen once. This sample stems from a study of blood T cell repertoires in COVID-19. It was during active infection that Seattle patients were enrolled and then longitudinally followed. Sequences were obtained from peripheral blood. The receptor was derived from a man aged 40-49 years with COVID-19, enrolled during active disease.

CDR3 protein: CASSEVGQPQHF. The DNA for the CDR3 is TGTGCCAGCAGCGAGGTTGGGCAGCCCCAGCATTTT. The V and J genes are TRBV6-5 and TRBJ1-5; D gene unclear. CDR1 MNHEY and CDR2 SVGAGI come from the germline V gene. The CDR3 has 12 amino acids. With 6 bases removed from V and 7 bases from J, the gap between germline ends came to 10 bases.